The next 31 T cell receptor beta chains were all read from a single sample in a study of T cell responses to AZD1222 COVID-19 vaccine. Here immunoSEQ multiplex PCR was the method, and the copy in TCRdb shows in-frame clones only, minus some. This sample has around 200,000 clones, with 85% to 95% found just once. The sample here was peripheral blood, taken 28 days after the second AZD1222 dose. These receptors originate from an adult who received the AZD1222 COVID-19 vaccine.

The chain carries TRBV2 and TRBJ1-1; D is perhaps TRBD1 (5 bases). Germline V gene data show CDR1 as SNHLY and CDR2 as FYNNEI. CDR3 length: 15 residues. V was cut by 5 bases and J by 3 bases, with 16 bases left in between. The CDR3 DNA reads TGTGCCAGCAGTCAATCTCGGGGCGGCGACACTGAAGCTTTCTTT. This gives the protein CASSQSRGGDTEAFF. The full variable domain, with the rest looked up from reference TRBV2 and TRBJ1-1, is EPEVTQTPSHQVTQMGQEVILRCVPISNHLYFYWYRQILGQKVEFLVSFYNNEISEKSEIFDDQFSVERPDGSNFTLKIRSTKLEDSAMYFCASSQSRGGDTEAFFGQGTRLTVV.

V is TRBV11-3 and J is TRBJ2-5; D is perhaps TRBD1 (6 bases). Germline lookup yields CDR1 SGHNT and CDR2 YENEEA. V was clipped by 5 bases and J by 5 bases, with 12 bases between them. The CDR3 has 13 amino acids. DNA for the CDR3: TGTGCCAGCAGCAACAGGGTTCCGGAGACCCAGTACTTC. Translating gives CASSNRVPETQYF.

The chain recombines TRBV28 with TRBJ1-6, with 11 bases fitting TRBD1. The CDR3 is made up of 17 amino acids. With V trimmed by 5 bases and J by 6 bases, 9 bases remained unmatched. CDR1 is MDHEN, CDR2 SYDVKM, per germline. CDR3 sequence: CASSPGGQGVVNSPLHF. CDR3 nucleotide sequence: TGTGCCAGCAGTCCGGGGGGACAGGGGGTGGTTAATTCACCCCTCCACTTT.

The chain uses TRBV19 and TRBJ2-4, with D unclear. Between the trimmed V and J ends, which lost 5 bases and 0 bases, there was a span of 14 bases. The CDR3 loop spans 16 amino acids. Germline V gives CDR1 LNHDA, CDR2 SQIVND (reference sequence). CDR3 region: CASSSVSELAKNIQYF. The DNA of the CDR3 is TGTGCCAGTAGTTCAGTATCTGAGTTAGCCAAAAACATTCAGTACTTC.

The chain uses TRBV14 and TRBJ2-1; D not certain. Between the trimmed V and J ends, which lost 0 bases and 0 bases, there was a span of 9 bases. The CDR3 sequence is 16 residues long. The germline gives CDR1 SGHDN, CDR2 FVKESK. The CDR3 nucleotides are TGTGCCAGCAGCCAAGATGAGTCGGACTCCTACAATGAGCAGTTCTTC. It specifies CASSQDESDSYNEQFF. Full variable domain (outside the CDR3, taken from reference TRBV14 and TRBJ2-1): EAGVTQFPSHSVIEKGQTVTLRCDPISGHDNLYWYRRVMGKEIKFLLHFVKESKQDESGMPNNRFLAERTGGTYSTLKVQPAELEDSGVYFCASSQDESDSYNEQFFGPGTRLTVL.

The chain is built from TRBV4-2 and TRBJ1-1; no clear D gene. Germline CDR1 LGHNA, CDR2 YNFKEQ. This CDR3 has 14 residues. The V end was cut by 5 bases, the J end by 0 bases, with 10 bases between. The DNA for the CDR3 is TGTGCCAGCAGCTTGCAGCCCCTGAACACTGAAGCTTTCTTT. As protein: CASSLQPLNTEAFF.

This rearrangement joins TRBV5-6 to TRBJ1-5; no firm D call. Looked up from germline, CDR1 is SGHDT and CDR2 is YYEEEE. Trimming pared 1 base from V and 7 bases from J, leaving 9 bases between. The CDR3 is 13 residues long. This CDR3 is CASSLYRRQPQHF. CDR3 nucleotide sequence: TGTGCCAGCAGCTTGTATAGGAGGCAGCCCCAGCATTTT.

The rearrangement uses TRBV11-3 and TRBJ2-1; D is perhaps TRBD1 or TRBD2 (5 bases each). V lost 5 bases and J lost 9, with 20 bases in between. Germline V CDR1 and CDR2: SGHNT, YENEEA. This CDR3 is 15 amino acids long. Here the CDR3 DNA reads TGTGCCAGCAGCGCCCACGGGGCTAGACCCGGTGAGCAGTTCTTC. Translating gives CASSAHGARPGEQFF.

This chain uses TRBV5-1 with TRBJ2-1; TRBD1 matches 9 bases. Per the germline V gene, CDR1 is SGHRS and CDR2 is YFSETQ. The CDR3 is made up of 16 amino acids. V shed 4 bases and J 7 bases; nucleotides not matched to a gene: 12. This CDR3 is CASSENRDRAVNEQFF. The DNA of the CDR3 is TGCGCCAGCAGCGAGAACCGGGACAGGGCTGTAAATGAGCAGTTCTTC.

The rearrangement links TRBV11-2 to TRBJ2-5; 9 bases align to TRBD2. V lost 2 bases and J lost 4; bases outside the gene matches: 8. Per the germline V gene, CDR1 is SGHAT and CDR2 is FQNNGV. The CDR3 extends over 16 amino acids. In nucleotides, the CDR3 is TGTGCCAGCAGCTTACAACCGGGACTAGCAGTAGAGACCCAGTACTTC. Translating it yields CASSLQPGLAVETQYF.

The CDR3 here is CASSMAPSGAQEEKLFF. The CDR3 DNA sequence: TGTGCCAGTAGTATGGCCCCCTCAGGGGCCCAGGAGGAAAAACTGTTTTTT. The rearrangement uses TRBV19 and TRBJ1-4, with D possibly TRBD1 on 6 matching bases. V was cut by 3 bases and J by 8 bases, with 22 bases left in between. Germline assignment: CDR1 LNHDA and CDR2 SQIVND (reference sequence). This CDR3 is 17 amino acids long.

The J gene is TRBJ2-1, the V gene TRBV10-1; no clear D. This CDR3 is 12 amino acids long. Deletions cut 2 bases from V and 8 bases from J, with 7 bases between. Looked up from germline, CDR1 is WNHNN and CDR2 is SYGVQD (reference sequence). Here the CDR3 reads CASSEVSYEQFF. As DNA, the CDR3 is TGCGCCAGCAGTGAGGTCTCGTATGAGCAGTTCTTC.

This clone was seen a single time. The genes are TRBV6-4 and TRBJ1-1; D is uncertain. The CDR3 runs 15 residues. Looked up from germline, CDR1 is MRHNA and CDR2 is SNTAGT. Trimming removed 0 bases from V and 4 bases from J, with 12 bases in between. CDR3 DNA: TGTGCCAGCAGTGACTCCCAGGTAGCTGTCACTGAAGCTTTCTTT. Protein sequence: CASSDSQVAVTEAFF.

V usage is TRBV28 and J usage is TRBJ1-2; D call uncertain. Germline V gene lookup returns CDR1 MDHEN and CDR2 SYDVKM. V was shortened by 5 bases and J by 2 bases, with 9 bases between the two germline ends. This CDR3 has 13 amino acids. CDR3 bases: TGTGCCAGCAGTCCTCAGTCGAACTATGGCTACACCTTC. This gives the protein CASSPQSNYGYTF.

The CDR3 here is CATRREVDTQYF. The CDR3, as DNA: TGTGCCACCCGGCGGGAGGTGGATACGCAGTATTTT. V gene TRBV12-3 or TRBV12-4 combines with J gene TRBJ2-3; 8 positions agree with TRBD2. The CDR3 spans 12 residues. The V segment lost 10 bases and the J segment 6 bases; nucleotides outside the gene matches: 6.

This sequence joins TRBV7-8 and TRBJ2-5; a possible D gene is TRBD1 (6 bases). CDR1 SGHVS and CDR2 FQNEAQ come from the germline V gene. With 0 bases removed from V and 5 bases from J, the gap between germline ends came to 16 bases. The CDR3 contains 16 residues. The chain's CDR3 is CASSLANREFGETQYF. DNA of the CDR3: TGTGCCAGCAGCTTAGCGAACAGGGAATTCGGCGAGACCCAGTACTTC.

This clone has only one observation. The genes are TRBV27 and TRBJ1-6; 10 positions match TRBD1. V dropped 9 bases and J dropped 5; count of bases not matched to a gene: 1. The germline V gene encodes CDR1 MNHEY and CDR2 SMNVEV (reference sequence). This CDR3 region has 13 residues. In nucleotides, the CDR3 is TGTGCCAGTGGACAGGGGGATAATTCACCCCTCCACTTT. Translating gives CASGQGDNSPLHF.

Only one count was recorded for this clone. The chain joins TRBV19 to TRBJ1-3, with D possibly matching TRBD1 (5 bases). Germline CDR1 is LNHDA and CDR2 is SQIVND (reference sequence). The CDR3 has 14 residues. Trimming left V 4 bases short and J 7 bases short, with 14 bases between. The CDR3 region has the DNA TGTGCCAGTAGTACCCCATTGCAGGGTAACACCATATATTTT. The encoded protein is CASSTPLQGNTIYF.

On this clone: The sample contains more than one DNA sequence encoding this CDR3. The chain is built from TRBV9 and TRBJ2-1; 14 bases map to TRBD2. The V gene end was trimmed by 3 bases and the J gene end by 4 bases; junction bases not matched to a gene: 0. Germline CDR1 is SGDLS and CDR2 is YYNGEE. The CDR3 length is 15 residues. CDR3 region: CASSGTSGGYNEQFF. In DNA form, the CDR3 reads TGTGCCAGCAGCGGGACTAGCGGGGGGTACAATGAGCAGTTCTTC.

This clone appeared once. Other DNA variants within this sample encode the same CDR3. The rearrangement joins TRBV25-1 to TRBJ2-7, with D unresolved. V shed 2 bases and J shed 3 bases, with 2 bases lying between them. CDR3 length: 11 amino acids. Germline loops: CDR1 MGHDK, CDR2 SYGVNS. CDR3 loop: CASSEDYEQYF. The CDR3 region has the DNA TGTGCCAGCAGTGAAGACTACGAGCAGTACTTC.

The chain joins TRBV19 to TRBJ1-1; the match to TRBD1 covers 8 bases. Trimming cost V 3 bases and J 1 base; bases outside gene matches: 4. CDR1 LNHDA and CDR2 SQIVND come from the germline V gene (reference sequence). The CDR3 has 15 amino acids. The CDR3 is CASSIPGGRNTEAFF. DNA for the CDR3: TGTGCCAGTAGTATCCCAGGGGGCAGGAACACTGAAGCTTTCTTT.

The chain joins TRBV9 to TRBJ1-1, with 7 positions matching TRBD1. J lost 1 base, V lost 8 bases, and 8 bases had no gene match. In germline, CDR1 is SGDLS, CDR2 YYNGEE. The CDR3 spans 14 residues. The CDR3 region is CASSFDRANTEAFF. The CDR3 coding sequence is TGTGCCAGTTCGTTTGACAGGGCGAACACTGAAGCTTTCTTT.

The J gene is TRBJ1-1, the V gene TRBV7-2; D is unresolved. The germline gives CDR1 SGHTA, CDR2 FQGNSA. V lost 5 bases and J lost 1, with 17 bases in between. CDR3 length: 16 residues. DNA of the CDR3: TGTGCCAGCAGCCTCCAGATACCCAGACAGAACACTGAAGCTTTCTTT. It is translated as CASSLQIPRQNTEAFF.

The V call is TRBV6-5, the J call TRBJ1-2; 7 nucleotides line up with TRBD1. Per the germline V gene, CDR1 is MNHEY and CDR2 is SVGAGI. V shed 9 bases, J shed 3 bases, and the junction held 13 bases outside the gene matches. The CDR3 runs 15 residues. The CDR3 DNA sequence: TGTGCCAGTGCCCAGGGGGTTGTTAAAGACTATGGCTACACCTTC. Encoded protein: CASAQGVVKDYGYTF.

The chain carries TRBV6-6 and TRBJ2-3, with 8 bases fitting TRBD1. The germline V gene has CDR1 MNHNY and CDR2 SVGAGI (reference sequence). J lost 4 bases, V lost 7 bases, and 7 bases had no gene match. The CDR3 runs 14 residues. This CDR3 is CASTLPGGADTQYF. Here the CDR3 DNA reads TGTGCCAGCACCTTACCAGGGGGCGCAGATACGCAGTATTTT.

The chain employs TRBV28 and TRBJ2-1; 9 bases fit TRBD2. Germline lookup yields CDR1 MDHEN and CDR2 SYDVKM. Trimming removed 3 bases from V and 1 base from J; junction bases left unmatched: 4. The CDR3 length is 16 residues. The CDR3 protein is CASSFIAGVSYNEQFF. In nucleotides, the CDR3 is TGTGCCAGCAGTTTTATAGCGGGAGTATCCTACAATGAGCAGTTCTTC.

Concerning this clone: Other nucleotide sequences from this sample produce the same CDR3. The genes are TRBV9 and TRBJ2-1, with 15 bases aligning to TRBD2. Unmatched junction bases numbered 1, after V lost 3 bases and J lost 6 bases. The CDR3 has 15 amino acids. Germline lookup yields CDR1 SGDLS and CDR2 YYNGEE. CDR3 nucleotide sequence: TGTGCCAGCAGCGGGGGACTAGCGGGAGGCAATGAGCAGTTCTTC. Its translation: CASSGGLAGGNEQFF.

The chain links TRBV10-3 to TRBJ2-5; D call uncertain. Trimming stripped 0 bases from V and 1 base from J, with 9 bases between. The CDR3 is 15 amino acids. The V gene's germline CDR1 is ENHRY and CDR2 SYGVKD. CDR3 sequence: CAISESGTTQETQYF. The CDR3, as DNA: TGTGCCATCAGTGAGTCAGGTACCACCCAAGAGACCCAGTACTTC.

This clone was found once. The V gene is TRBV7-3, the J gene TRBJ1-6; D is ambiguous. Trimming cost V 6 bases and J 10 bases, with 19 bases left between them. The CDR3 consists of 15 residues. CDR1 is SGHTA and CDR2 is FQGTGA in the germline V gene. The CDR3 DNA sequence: TGTGCCAGCAGTCCTACTGGGAGGTTACGATCACCCCTCCACTTT. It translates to CASSPTGRLRSPLHF.

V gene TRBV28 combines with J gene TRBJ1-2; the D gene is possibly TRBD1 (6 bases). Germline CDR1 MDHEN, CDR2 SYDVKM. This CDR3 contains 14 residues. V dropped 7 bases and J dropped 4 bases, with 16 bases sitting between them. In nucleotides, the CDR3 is TGTGCCAGCATGGTCCGGCAGGGGAGCTATGGCTACACCTTC. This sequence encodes CASMVRQGSYGYTF.

The CDR3 here is CASSDAGLSNQPQHF. The CDR3 DNA follows: TGTGCCAGCAGTGATGCGGGGCTTAGCAATCAGCCCCAGCATTTT. The rearrangement joins TRBV2 to TRBJ1-5; weak D call: TRBD1 (5 bases). The CDR3 loop spans 15 amino acids. Trimming removed 3 bases from V and 0 bases from J, with 9 bases in between. Germline V gene sequence: CDR1 SNHLY, CDR2 FYNNEI.